This is a list of T cell receptor beta chains from one sample in a study of lymphopenia after photon versus proton radiotherapy. Libraries were prepared by immunoSEQ multiplex PCR; TCRdb keeps only in-frame clonotypes and omits some of them. This sample has roughly 150,000 clones; approximately 91% occur once, and the top ten carry around 4.5%. The source material was peripheral blood, sampled from a patient treated with photon-based radiotherapy. All receptors derive from a man aged 50 to 60 with gastric cancer. CDR3s include the opening cysteine and the closing phenylalanine or tryptophan. D genes are given only for firm matches. Size tells how often a clone was seen (once, few, many) or the class of an expanded clone, and some rows leave it out.

size,D,V,J,CDR3,DNA
-,TRBD1,TRBV28,TRBJ1-5,CASSLRQGGNQPQHF,TGTGCCAGCAGTTTAAGACAGGGGGGGAATCAGCCCCAGCATTTT
-,-,TRBV28,TRBJ2-6,CASSSLRGANVLTF,TGTGCCAGCAGTTCCCTCCGGGGGGCCAACGTCCTGACTTTC
-,-,TRBV5-1,TRBJ2-5,CASSWTGRGEETQYF,TGCGCCAGCAGCTGGACAGGGAGGGGAGAGGAGACCCAGTACTTC
-,-,TRBV5-6,TRBJ1-5,CASSLGQRGVNQPQHF,TGTGCCAGCAGCTTGGGGCAAAGGGGGGTAAATCAGCCCCAGCATTTT
-,TRBD2,TRBV19,TRBJ2-7,CALAGREVPRAYEQYF,TGTGCCCTAGCCGGGAGGGAGGTCCCGCGGGCATACGAGCAGTACTTC
-,-,TRBV11-3,TRBJ1-1,CASSSSAMGTEAFF,TGTGCCAGCAGCTCCTCGGCGATGGGCACTGAAGCTTTCTTT
-,-,TRBV7-6,TRBJ2-3,CASSFAPSDTQYF,TGTGCCAGCAGCTTCGCTCCGTCGGATACGCAGTATTTT
-,-,TRBV6-6,TRBJ1-5,CASSDIHSNQPQHF,TGTGCCAGCAGTGACATTCATAGCAATCAGCCCCAGCATTTT
-,TRBD1,TRBV2,TRBJ1-1,CASTRDRAGTEAFF,TGTGCCAGCACCAGGGACAGAGCGGGCACTGAAGCTTTCTTT
-,TRBD1,TRBV6-4,TRBJ1-5,CASSFTGGSNQPQHF,TGTGCCAGCAGTTTTACAGGGGGTAGCAATCAGCCCCAGCATTTT
-,TRBD2,TRBV4-2,TRBJ2-1,CASSRSSGVIYNEQFF,TGTGCCAGCAGCCGTTCCAGCGGGGTGATCTACAATGAGCAGTTCTTC
once,-,TRBV18,TRBJ2-7,CASSPPTGVYEQYF,TGTGCCAGCTCACCACCGACAGGAGTCTACGAGCAGTACTTC
-,-,TRBV7-6,TRBJ2-7,CASSRTDHEQYF,TGTGCCAGCAGCCGGACAGACCACGAGCAGTACTTC
-,-,TRBV5-6,TRBJ2-5,CASSLTSSRETQYF,TGTGCCAGCAGCTTGACTAGCTCGCGAGAGACCCAGTACTTC
-,-,TRBV21-1,TRBJ1-4,CASSIGTARATNEKLFF,TGTGCCAGCAGCATCGGGACAGCAAGAGCAACTAATGAAAAACTGTTTTTT
-,-,TRBV6-5,TRBJ1-3,CASSYRGSGNTIYF,TGTGCCAGCAGTTACAGGGGCTCTGGAAACACCATATATTTT
-,-,TRBV6-6,TRBJ2-3,CASSYKVTDTQYF,TGTGCCAGCAGTTACAAGGTCACAGATACGCAGTATTTT
-,TRBD1,TRBV28,TRBJ1-5,CASRSEGQLNQPQHF,TGTGCCAGCAGATCGGAGGGACAGCTCAATCAGCCCCAGCATTTT
-,TRBD1,TRBV7-3,TRBJ1-3,CASSPGTVSSGNTIYF,TGTGCCAGCAGCCCTGGGACAGTGAGCTCTGGAAACACCATATATTTT
-,-,TRBV18,TRBJ2-7,CASTRQASYEQYF,TGTGCCAGCACAAGACAGGCCTCCTACGAGCAGTACTTC
-,-,TRBV5-1,TRBJ1-4,CASSTGQPTNEKLFF,TGCGCCAGCAGCACCGGACAGCCAACTAATGAAAAACTGTTTTTT
-,TRBD1,TRBV9,TRBJ2-7,CASRRQGVRDKPYEQYF,TGTGCCAGCAGACGACAGGGGGTCCGGGACAAGCCCTACGAGCAGTACTTC